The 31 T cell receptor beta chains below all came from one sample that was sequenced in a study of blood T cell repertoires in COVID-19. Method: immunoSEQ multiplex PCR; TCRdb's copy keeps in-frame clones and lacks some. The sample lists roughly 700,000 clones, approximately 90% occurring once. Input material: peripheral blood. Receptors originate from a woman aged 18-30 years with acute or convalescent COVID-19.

The CDR3, as DNA: TGTGCCAGCAGCCCATTGGGACAGTCTAATGAAAAACTGTTTTTT. Encoded protein: CASSPLGQSNEKLFF. V and J are TRBV7-8 and TRBJ1-4, with 7 nucleotides matching TRBD1. The V segment lost 5 bases and the J segment 3 bases; nucleotides outside the gene matches: 6. Germline CDR1 SGHVS, CDR2 FQNEAQ. The CDR3 is 15 residues long.

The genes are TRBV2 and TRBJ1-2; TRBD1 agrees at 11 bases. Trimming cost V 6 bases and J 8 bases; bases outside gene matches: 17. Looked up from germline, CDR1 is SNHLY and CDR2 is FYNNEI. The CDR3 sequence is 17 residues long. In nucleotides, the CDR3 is TGTGCCAGCAGACCCCCGGCTAGGACAGGGGGCAATCGAGGCTACACCTTC. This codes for CASRPPARTGGNRGYTF.

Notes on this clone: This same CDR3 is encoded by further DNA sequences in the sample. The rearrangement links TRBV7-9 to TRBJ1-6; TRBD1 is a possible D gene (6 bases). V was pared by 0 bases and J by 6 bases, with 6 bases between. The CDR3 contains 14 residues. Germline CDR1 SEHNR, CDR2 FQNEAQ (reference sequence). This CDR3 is CASSLAQGNSPLHF. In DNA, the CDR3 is TGTGCCAGCAGCTTAGCACAGGGTAATTCACCCCTCCACTTT.

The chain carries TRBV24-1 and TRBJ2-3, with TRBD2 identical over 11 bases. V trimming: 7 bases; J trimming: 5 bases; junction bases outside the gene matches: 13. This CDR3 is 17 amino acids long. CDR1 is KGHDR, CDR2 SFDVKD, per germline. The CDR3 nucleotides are TGTGCCACCAGGACTAGCGGGAAGATTGGGCACAGAGATACGCAGTATTTT. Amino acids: CATRTSGKIGHRDTQYF.

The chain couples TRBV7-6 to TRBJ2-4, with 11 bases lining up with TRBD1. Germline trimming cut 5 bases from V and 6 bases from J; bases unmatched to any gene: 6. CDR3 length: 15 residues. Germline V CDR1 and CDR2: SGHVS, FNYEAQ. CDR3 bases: TGTGCCAGCAGCCCGGACAGGGGGCGAGGAAACATTCAGTACTTC. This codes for CASSPDRGRGNIQYF. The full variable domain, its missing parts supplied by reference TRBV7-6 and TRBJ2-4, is GAGVSQSPRYKVTKRGQDVALRCDPISGHVSLYWYRQALGQGPEFLTYFNYEAQQDKSGLPNDRFSAERPEGSISTLTIQRTEQRDSAMYRCASSPDRGRGNIQYFGAGTRLSVL.

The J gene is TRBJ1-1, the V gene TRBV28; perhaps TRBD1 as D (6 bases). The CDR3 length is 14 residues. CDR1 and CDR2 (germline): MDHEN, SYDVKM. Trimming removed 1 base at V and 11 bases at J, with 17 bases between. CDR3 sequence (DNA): TGTGCCAGCAGTTTATCGGACAGTATAGTGTGGGCTTTCTTT. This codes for CASSLSDSIVWAFF.

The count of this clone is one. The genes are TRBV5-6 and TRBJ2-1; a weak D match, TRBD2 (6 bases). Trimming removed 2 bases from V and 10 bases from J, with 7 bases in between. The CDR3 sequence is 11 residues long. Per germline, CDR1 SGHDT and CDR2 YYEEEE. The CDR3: CASSFGGEQFF. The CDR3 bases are TGTGCCAGCAGCTTCGGGGGAGAGCAGTTCTTC. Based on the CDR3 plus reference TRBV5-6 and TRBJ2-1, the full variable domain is DAGVTQSPTHLIKTRGQQVTLRCSPKSGHDTVSWYQQALGQGPQFIFQYYEEEERQRGNFPDRFSGHQFPNYSSELNVNALLLGDSALYLCASSFGGEQFFGPGTRLTVL.

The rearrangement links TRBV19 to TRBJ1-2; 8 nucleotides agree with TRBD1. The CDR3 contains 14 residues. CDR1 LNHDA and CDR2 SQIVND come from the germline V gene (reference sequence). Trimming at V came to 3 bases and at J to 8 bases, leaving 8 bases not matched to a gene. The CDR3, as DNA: TGTGCCAGTAGTATTCCAGGGGGCATGGTGGGCTACACCTTC. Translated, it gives CASSIPGGMVGYTF. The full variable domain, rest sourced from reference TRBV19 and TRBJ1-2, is DGGITQSPKYLFRKEGQNVTLSCEQNLNHDAMYWYRQDPGQGLRLIYYSQIVNDFQKGDIAEGYSVSREKKESFPLTVTSAQKNPTAFYLCASSIPGGMVGYTFGSGTRLTVV.

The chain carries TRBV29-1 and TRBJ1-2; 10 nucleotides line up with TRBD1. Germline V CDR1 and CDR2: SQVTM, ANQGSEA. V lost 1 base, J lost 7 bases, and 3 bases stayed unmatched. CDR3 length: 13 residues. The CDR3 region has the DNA TGCAGCGTTGAAGGTCGGACAGGGGGTGGCTACACCTTC. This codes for CSVEGRTGGGYTF.

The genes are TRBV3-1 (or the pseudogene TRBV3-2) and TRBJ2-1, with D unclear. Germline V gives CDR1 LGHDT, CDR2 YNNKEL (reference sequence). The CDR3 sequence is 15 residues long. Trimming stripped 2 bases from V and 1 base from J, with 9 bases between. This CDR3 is CASSQNGASYNEQFF. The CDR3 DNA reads TGTGCCAGCAGCCAAAATGGAGCGTCCTACAATGAGCAGTTCTTC.

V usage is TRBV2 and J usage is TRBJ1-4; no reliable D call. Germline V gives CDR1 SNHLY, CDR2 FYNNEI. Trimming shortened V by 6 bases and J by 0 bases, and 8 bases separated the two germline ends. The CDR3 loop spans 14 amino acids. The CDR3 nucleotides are TGTGCCAGCAGACTAGGGACAACTAATGAAAAACTGTTTTTT. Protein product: CASRLGTTNEKLFF.

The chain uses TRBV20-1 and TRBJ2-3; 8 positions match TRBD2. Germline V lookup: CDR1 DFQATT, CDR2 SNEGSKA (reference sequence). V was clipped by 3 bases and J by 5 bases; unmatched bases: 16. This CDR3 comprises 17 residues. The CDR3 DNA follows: TGCAGTGCTAGTCATGAAAAGGGGCGGGGGGCCCAAGATACGCAGTATTTT. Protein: CSASHEKGRGAQDTQYF.

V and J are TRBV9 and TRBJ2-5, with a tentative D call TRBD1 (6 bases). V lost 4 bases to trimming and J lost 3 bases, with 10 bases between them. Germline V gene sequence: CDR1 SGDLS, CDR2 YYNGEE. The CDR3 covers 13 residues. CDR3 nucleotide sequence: TGTGCCAGCAGCCCCCGGACAGAAGAGACCCAGTACTTC. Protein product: CASSPRTEETQYF. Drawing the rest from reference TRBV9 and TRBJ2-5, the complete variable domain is DSGVTQTPKHLITATGQRVTLRCSPRSGDLSVYWYQQSLDQGLQFLIQYYNGEERAKGNILERFSAQQFPDLHSELNLSSLELGDSALYFCASSPRTEETQYFGPGTRLLVL.

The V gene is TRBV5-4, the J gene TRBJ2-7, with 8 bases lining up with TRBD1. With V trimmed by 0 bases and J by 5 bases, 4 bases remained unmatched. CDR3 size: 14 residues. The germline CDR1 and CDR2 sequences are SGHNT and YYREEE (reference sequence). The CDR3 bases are TGTGCCAGCAGCTTGGTGGACAGGGACAACGAGCAGTACTTC. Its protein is CASSLVDRDNEQYF.

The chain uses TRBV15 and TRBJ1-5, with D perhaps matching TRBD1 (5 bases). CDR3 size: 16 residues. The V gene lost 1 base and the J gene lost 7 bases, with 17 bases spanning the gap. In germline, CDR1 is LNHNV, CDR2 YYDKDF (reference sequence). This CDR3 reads CATSRAAGGWIQPQHF. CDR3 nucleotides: TGTGCCACCAGCAGAGCCGCCGGGGGGTGGATACAGCCCCAGCATTTT.

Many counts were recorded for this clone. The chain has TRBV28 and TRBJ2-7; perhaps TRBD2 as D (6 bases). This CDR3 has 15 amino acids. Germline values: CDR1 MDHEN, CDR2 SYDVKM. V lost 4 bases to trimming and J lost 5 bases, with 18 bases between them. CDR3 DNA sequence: TGTGCCAGCAGTTCTGGGAGACTAGTCCCCAACGAGCAGTACTTC. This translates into CASSSGRLVPNEQYF.

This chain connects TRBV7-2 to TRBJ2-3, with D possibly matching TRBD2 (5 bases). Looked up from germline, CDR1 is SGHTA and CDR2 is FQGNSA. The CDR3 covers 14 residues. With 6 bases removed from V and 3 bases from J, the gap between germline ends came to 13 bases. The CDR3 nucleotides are TGTGCCAGCAGGGTGGACTGGGTGACAGATACGCAGTATTTT. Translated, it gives CASRVDWVTDTQYF.

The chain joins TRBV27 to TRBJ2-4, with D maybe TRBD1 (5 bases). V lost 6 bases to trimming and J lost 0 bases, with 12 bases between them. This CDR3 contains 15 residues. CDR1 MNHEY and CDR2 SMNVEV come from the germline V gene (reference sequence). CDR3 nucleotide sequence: TGTGCCAGCAGACTTGACAGTCTAGCCAAAAACATTCAGTACTTC. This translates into CASRLDSLAKNIQYF.

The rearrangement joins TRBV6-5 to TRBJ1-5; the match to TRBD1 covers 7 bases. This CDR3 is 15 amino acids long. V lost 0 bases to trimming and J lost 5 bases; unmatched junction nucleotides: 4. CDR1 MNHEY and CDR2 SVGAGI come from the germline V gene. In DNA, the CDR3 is TGTGCCAGCAGTTACTCGGCAGGGGGGCATCAGCCCCAGCATTTT. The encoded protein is CASSYSAGGHQPQHF.

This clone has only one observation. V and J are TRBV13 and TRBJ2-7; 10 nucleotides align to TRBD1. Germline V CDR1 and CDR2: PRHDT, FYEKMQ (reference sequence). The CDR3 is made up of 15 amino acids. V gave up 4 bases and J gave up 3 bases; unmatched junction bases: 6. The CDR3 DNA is TGTGCCAGCAGCTCACCCGGGACAGGGGACTACGAGCAGTACTTC. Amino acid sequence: CASSSPGTGDYEQYF.

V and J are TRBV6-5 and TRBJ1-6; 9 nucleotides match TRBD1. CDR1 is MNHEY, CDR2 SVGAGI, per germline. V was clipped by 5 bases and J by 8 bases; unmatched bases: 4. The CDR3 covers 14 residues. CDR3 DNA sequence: TGTGCCAGCAGTCGGACAGGGGAGGATTCACCCCTCCACTTT. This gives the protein CASSRTGEDSPLHF.

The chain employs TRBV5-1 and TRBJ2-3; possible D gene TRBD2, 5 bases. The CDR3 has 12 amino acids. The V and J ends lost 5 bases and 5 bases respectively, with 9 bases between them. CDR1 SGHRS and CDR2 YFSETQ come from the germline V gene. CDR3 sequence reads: CASSSRGDTQYF. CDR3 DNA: TGCGCCAGCAGTTCCCGGGGAGATACGCAGTATTTT.

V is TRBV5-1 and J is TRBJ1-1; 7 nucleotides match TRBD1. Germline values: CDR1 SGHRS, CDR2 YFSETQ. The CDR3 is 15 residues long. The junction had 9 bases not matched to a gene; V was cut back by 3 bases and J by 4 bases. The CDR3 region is CASSSRQGAGTEAFF. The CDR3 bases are TGCGCCAGCAGCTCTAGACAGGGTGCAGGCACTGAAGCTTTCTTT.

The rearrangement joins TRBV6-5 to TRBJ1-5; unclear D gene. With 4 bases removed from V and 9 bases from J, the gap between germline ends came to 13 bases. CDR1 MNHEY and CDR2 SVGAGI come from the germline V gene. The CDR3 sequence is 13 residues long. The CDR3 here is CASSSEGPRPQHF. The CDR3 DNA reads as TGTGCCAGCAGTTCCGAGGGTCCCAGGCCCCAGCATTTT.

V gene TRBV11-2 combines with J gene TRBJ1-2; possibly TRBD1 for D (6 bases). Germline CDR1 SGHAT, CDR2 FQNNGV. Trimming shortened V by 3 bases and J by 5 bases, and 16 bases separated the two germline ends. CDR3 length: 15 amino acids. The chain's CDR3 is CASSFKTGADYGYTF. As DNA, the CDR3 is TGTGCCAGCAGCTTTAAGACAGGCGCCGATTATGGCTACACCTTC.

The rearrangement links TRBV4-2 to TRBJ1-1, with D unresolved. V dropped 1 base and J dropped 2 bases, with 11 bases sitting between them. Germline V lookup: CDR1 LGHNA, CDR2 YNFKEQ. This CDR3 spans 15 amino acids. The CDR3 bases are TGTGCCAGCAGCCAAGGGGGAGGGTCCAACACTGAAGCTTTCTTT. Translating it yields CASSQGGGSNTEAFF.

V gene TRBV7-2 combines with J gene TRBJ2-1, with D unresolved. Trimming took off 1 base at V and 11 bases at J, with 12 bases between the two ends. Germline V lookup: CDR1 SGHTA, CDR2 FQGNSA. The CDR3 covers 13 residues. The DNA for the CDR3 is TGTGCCAGCAGCTTAGGGGCAGAGACCAAGCAGTTCTTC. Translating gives CASSLGAETKQFF.

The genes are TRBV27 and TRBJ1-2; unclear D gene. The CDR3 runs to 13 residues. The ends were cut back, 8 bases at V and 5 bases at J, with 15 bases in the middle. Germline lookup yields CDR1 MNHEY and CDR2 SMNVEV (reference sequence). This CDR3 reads CASRAGMGYGYTF. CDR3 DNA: TGTGCCAGCCGAGCCGGGATGGGGTATGGCTACACCTTC.

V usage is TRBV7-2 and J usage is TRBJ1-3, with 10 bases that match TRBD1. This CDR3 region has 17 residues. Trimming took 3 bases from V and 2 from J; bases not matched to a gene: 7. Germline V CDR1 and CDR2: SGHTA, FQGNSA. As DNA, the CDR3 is TGTGCCAGCAGCTTGGTCCCCGGGACAGGGGCTGGAAACACCATATATTTT. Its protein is CASSLVPGTGAGNTIYF. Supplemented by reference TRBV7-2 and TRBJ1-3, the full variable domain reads GAGVSQSPSNKVTEKGKDVELRCDPISGHTALYWYRQSLGQGLEFLIYFQGNSAPDKSGLPSDRFSAERTGGSVSTLTIQRTQQEDSAVYLCASSLVPGTGAGNTIYFGEGSWLTVV.

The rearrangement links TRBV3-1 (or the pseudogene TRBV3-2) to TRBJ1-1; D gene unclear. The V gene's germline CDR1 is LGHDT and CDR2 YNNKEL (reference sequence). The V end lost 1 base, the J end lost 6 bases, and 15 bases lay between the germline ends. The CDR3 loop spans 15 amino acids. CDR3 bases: TGTGCCAGCAGCCAAGGCTACAGTTCTCCCCCTGAAGCTTTCTTT. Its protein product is CASSQGYSSPPEAFF.

The CDR3 region has the DNA TGCGCCAGCAGGGGGGCAGGCCCGAACACTGAAGCTTTCTTT. This translates into CASRGAGPNTEAFF. The chain couples TRBV4-1 to TRBJ1-1; TRBD1 might be the D (6 bases). The germline CDR1 and CDR2 sequences are MGHRA and YSYEKL. This CDR3 is 14 amino acids long. V dropped 6 bases and J dropped 1 base, with 12 bases sitting between them.